Only a few counts were recorded for the clone carrying this TCR beta chain. What it binds is not known. This entry is derived from a study of T-cell memory formation after mild COVID-19. General study points: Mainly CM and EM harbored the contracting CD4+ clones; mainly EMRA harbored the CD8+ ones. Some clones that responded turned up in pre-infection memory, which suggests that cross-reactive memory joined in.

CDR3 length: 13 amino acids. Germline values: CDR1 LGHDT, CDR2 YNNKEL (reference sequence). Deletions cut 6 bases from V and 0 bases from J, with 9 bases between. TCR alpha and TCR beta cDNA libraries with sample barcodes and UMIs came from 5'RACE using constant-segment primers. TCRdb itself ran the 5' RACE reads through MiXCR, one entry per CDR3 protein. The sample holds just over 50,000 distinct CDR3 sequences, 9.3% seen once. Sequencing input: PBMCs or a T cell subset sorted from them (not recorded which). The J gene is TRBJ2-7, the V gene TRBV3-1; D might be TRBD1 (5 bases). The clonotype was recovered from an adult woman who had mild COVID-19 (a few samples of this study predate the infection). Cell type and time point are not known. The CDR3 loop reads CASSKGASYEQYF. The DNA of the CDR3 is TGTGCCAGCAGTAAAGGGGCCTCCTACGAGCAGTACTTC.